This paragraph covers one TCR beta chain sequence. Germline-derived CDR1 and CDR2 are SNHLY and FYNNEI. The V gene lost 6 bases and the J gene lost 7 bases, with 12 bases spanning the gap. This CDR3 spans 12 amino acids. The data were taken from a study of Graves' ophthalmopathy and Graves' hyperthyroidism. TCR beta CDR3 amplification used RNA transcripts. HTBI primers were employed in first-round RT-PCR, then a second-round multiplex PCR followed. One entry per CDR3 protein results from TCRdb running MiXCR on the multiplex PCR reads. The repertoire holds around 1.1 million distinct CDR3 sequences, with about 38% as singletons.

This rearrangement joins TRBV2 to TRBJ1-2, with D possibly being TRBD1 (5 bases). The material sequenced was peripheral blood or thyroid tissue (not recorded which). This TCR was recovered from an adult man with Graves' hyperthyroidism. The CDR3 region is CASRARDGGYTF. Written as DNA, the CDR3 is TGTGCCAGCAGGGCTAGGGACGGTGGCTACACCTTC.